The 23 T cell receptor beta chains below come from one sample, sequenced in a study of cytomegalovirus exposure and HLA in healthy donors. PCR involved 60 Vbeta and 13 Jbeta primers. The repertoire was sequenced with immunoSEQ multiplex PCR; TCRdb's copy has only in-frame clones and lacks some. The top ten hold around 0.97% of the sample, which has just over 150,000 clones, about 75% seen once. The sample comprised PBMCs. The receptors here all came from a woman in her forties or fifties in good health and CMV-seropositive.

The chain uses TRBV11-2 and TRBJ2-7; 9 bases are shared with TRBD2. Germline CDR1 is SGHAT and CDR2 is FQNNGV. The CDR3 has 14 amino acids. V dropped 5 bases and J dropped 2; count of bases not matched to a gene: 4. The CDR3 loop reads CASSNSGGTYEQYF. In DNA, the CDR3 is TGTGCCAGCAGCAATAGCGGGGGAACCTACGAGCAGTACTTC.

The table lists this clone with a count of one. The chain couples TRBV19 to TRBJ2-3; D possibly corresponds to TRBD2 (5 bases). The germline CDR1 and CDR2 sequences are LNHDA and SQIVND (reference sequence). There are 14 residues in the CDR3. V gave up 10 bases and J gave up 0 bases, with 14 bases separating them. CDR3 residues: CATRMRVSTDTQYF. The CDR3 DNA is TGTGCCACCCGTATGAGGGTTAGCACAGATACGCAGTATTTT.

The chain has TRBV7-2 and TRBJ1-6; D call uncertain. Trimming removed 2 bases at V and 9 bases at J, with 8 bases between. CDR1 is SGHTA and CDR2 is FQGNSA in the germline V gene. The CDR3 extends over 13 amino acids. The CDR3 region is CASSLLGGSPLHF. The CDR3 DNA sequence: TGTGCCAGCAGCTTACTCGGAGGTTCACCCCTCCACTTT. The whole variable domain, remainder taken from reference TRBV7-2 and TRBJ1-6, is GAGVSQSPSNKVTEKGKDVELRCDPISGHTALYWYRQSLGQGLEFLIYFQGNSAPDKSGLPSDRFSAERTGGSVSTLTIQRTQQEDSAVYLCASSLLGGSPLHFGNGTRLTVT.

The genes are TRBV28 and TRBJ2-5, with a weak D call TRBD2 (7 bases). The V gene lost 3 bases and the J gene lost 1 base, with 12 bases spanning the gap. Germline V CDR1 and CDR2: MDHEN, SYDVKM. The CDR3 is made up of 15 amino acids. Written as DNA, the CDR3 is TGTGCCAGCAGTTTTGGGGGGGGGCCCCAAGAGACCCAGTACTTC. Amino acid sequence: CASSFGGGPQETQYF.

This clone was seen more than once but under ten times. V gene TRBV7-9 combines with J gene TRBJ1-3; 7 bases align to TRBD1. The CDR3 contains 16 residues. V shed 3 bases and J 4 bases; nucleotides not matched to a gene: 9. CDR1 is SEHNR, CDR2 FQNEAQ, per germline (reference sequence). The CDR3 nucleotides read TGTGCCAGCAGCTTCCGACAGGGTATGAAGGGAAACACCATATATTTT. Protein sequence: CASSFRQGMKGNTIYF.

The CDR3 DNA reads TGTGCCATCAGCGAACAGGGGGCAGACACTGAAGCTTTCTTT. This sequence encodes CAISEQGADTEAFF. The chain has TRBV10-3 and TRBJ1-1; TRBD1 matches at 9 bases. V was pared by 6 bases and J by 3 bases, with 5 bases of the junction left unmatched. Per the germline V gene, CDR1 is ENHRY and CDR2 is SYGVKD. This CDR3 has 14 amino acids.

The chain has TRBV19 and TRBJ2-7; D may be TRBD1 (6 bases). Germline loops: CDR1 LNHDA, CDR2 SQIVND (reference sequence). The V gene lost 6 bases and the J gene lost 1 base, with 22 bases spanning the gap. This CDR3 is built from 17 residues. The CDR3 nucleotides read TGTGCCAGTAGCATTAGGACAGCCACCCTTCGGTCCTACGAGCAGTACTTC. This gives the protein CASSIRTATLRSYEQYF.

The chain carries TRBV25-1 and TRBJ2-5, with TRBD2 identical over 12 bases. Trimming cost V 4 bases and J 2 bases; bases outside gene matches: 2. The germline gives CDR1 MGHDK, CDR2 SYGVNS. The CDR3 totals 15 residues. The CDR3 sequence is CASSGTSGIQETQYF. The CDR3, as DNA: TGTGCCAGCAGTGGGACTAGCGGGATTCAAGAGACCCAGTACTTC.

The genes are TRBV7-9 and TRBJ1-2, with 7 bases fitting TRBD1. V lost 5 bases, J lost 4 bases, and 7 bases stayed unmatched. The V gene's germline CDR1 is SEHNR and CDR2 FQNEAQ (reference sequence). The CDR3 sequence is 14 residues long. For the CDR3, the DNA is TGTGCCAGCAGCACGAAGGACAGGTCCTATGGCTACACCTTC. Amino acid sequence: CASSTKDRSYGYTF.

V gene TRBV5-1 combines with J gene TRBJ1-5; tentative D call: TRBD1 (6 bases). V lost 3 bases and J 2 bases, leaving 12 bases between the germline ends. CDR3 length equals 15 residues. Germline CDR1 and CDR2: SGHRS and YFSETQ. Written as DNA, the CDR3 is TGCGCCAGCAGCTCGGACCCAGGGGGCAATCAGCCCCAGCATTTT. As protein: CASSSDPGGNQPQHF.

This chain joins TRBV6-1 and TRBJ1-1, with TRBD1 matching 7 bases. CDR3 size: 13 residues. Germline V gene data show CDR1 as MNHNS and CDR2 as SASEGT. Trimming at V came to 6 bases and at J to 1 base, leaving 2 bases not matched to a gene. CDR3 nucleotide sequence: TGTGCCAGCAGCGGGACAGCGAACACTGAAGCTTTCTTT. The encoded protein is CASSGTANTEAFF.

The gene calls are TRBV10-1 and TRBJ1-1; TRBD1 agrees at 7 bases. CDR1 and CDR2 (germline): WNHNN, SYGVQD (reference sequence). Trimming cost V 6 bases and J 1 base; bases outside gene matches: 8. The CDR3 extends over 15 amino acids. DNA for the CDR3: TGCGCCAGCAGCCAAGGACAGGTAGCGAACACTGAAGCTTTCTTT. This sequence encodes CASSQGQVANTEAFF.

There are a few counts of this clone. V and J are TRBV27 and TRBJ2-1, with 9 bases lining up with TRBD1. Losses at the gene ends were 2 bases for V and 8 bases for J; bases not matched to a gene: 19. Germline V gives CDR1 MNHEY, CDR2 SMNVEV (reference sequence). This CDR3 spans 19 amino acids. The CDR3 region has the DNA TGTGCCAGCAGTTTAGGTAGGGTGTTGAAGGGACAGGGCGGCGATGAGCAGTTCTTC. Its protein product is CASSLGRVLKGQGGDEQFF.

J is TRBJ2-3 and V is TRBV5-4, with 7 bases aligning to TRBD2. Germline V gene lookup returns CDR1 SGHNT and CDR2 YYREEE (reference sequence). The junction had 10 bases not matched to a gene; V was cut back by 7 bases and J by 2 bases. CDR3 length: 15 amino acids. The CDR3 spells CASGGGKSPTDTQYF. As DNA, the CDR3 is TGTGCCAGCGGGGGGGGTAAGTCTCCCACAGATACGCAGTATTTT.

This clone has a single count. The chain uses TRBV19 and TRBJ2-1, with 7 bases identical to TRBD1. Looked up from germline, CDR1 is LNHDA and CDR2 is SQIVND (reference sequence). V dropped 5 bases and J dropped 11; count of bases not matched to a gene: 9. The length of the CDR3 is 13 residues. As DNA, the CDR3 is TGTGCCAGTAGTCTAGGACAGGCCAGGAAGCAGTTCTTC. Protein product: CASSLGQARKQFF.

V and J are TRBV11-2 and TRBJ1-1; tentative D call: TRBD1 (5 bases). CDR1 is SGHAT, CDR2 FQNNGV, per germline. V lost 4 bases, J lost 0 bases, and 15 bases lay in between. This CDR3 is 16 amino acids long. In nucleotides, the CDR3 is TGTGCCAGCAGCTCTTCCCGGGGGATTATGAACACTGAAGCTTTCTTT. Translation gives CASSSSRGIMNTEAFF.

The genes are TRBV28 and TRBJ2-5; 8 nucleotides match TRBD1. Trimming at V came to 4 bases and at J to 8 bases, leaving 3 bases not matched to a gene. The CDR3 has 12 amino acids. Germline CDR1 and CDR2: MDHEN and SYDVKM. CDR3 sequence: CASSSDRGTQYF. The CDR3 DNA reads TGTGCCAGCAGTTCCGACAGGGGAACCCAGTACTTC.

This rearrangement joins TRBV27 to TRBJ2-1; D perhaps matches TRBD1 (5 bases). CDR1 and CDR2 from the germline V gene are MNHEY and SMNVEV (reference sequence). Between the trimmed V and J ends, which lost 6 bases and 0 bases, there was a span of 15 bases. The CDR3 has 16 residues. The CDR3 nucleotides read TGTGCCAGCAGAGGGGAAAGTCGGAACTCCTACAATGAGCAGTTCTTC. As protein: CASRGESRNSYNEQFF.

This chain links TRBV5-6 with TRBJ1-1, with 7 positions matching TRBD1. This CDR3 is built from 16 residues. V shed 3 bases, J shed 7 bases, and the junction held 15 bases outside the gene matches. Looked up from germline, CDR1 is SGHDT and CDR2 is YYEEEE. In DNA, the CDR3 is TGTGCCAGCAGCTGGACGGGTAGGGGGCTGAGTAATGAAGCTTTCTTT. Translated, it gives CASSWTGRGLSNEAFF. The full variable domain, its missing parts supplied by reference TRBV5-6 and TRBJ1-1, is DAGVTQSPTHLIKTRGQQVTLRCSPKSGHDTVSWYQQALGQGPQFIFQYYEEEERQRGNFPDRFSGHQFPNYSSELNVNALLLGDSALYLCASSWTGRGLSNEAFFGQGTRLTVV.

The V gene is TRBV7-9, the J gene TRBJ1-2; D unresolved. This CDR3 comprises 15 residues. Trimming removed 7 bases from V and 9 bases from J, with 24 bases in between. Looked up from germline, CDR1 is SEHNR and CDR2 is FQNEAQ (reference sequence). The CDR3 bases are TGTGCCAGCACCTCCTTAGCTGCGGGGAACAGAAGCTACACCTTC. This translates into CASTSLAAGNRSYTF.

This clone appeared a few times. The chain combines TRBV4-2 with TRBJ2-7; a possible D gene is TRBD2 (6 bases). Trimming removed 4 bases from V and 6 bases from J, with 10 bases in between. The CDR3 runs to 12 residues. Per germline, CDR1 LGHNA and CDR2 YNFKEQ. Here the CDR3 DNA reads TGTGCCAGCAGCCGCCCCGGGGGCGAGCAGTACTTC. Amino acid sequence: CASSRPGGEQYF.

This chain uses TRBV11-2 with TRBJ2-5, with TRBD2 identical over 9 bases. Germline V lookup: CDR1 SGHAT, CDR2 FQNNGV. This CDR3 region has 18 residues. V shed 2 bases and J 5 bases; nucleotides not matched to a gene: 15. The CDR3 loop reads CASSLTVGSGGPRETQYF. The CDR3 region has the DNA TGTGCCAGCAGCTTAACGGTTGGTAGCGGGGGTCCACGGGAGACCCAGTACTTC.

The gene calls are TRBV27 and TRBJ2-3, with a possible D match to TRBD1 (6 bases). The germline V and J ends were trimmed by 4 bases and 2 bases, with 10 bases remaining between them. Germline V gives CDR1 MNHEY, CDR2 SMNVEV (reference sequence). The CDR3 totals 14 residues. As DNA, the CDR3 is TGTGCCAGCAGTTGGGACATCCTCACAGATACGCAGTATTTT. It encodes CASSWDILTDTQYF.